The 31 T cell receptor beta chains listed next were all sequenced from one sample in a study of read filtering for tumor transcriptome and immune sequencing. Molecular barcoded adaptors covering alpha/delta and beta/gamma chains were used on roughly 400 ng RNA. One entry per CDR3 protein, called by TCRdb with MiXCR from the reads. The table has 75,000 to 90,000 distinct CDR3 sequences, roughly 12% seen once. Specimen: a population of CD138-negative cells sorted from bone marrow. The source of these receptors is a donor aged 40 or over with multiple myeloma.

In this sample, this clonotype turned up many times. The J gene is TRBJ2-1, the V gene TRBV11-1, with 12 nucleotides matching TRBD2. The junction had 15 bases not matched to a gene; V was cut back by 6 bases and J by 0 bases. The CDR3 covers 20 residues. Germline V gives CDR1 SGHAT, CDR2 FQDESV (reference sequence). CDR3 sequence: CASSSYGTSGRSGSYNEQFF. CDR3 nucleotides: TGTGCCAGCAGTTCATATGGGACTAGCGGGCGGTCGGGCTCCTACAATGAGCAGTTCTTC.

In its sample, this clonotype was seen many times. The V and J genes are TRBV29-1 and TRBJ2-1, with D possibly TRBD2 on 5 matching bases. The CDR3 has 16 amino acids. Germline loops: CDR1 SQVTM, CDR2 ANQGSEA. Trimming cost V 3 bases and J 0 bases, with 15 bases left between them. CDR3 in DNA: TGCAGCGTTGATCTGGACTCTACTATCTCCTACAATGAGCAGTTCTTC. This encodes CSVDLDSTISYNEQFF.

As for this clonotype: A single base separates this from a much larger clone, so it may be a read error. The chain links TRBV5-1 to TRBJ2-5; 8 positions agree with TRBD1. The CDR3 extends over 14 amino acids. CDR1 SGHRS and CDR2 YFSETQ come from the germline V gene. The CDR3 loop is CASSWTGFAETRYF. The CDR3 coding sequence is TGCGCCAGCAGCTGGACAGGGTTCGCGGAGACCCGGTACTTC.

This clonotype was found many times. The rearrangement links TRBV29-1 to TRBJ2-7; TRBD1 aligns across 8 bases. The CDR3 spans 13 residues. The J segment lost 1 base and the V segment lost 4 bases, leaving 3 bases of the junction unmatched. The V gene's germline CDR1 is SQVTM and CDR2 ANQGSEA. CDR3 coding DNA: TGCAGCGTTGTGGACAGGGTATCCTACGAGCAGTACTTC. Its translation is CSVVDRVSYEQYF.

This clonotype has at least ten counts. The rearrangement uses TRBV7-9 and TRBJ2-5; D could derive from TRBD1 or TRBD2 (5 bases each). The germline V and J ends were trimmed by 5 bases and 3 bases, with 16 bases remaining between them. This CDR3 is 15 amino acids long. Per germline, CDR1 SEHNR and CDR2 FQNEAQ (reference sequence). As DNA, the CDR3 is TGTGCCAGCAGCCCCAGGCCTCTGGGGGAAGAGACCCAGTACTTC. Amino acids: CASSPRPLGEETQYF.

At least ten counts were recorded for this clonotype. The V gene is TRBV5-4, the J gene TRBJ2-1; maybe TRBD2 (6 bases). Trimming took off 0 bases at V and 3 bases at J, with 10 bases between the two ends. CDR1 and CDR2 (germline): SGHNT, YYREEE (reference sequence). The CDR3 spans 15 residues. CDR3 DNA: TGTGCCAGCAGCTTGGCCGGGACTTACTACAATGAGCAGTTCTTC. It codes for CASSLAGTYYNEQFF.

The chain uses TRBV5-1 and TRBJ2-1, with D uncertain. Trimming removed 4 bases from V and 0 bases from J, with 14 bases in between. This CDR3 has 16 residues. The germline V gene encodes CDR1 SGHRS and CDR2 YFSETQ. The CDR3 DNA is TGCGCCAGCAGCCTCTCTTCCCGGAGCTCCTACAATGAGCAGTTCTTC. Translation: CASSLSSRSSYNEQFF.

This clonotype was found many times. The genes are TRBV11-3 and TRBJ2-1, with 7 bases that match TRBD1. The CDR3 is made up of 14 amino acids. From germline, CDR1 is SGHNT and CDR2 YENEEA. Losses at the gene ends were 4 bases for V and 1 base for J; bases not matched to a gene: 1. For the CDR3, the DNA is TGTGCCAGCAGCTCACAGGGGTCCTACAATGAGCAGTTCTTC. It is translated as CASSSQGSYNEQFF.

This clonotype was recorded at least ten times. The rearrangement uses TRBV29-1 and TRBJ2-1; possibly TRBD2 for D (6 bases). Germline assignment: CDR1 SQVTM and CDR2 ANQGSEA. This CDR3 region has 11 residues. V shed 6 bases and J shed 4 bases, with 7 bases lying between them. CDR3 sequence reads: CSVGLYNEQFF. As DNA, the CDR3 is TGCAGCGTCGGACTATACAATGAGCAGTTCTTC.

This clonotype was counted a few times. This sequence joins TRBV28 and TRBJ1-6; unclear D gene. Trimming shortened V by 3 bases and J by 6 bases, and 15 bases separated the two germline ends. CDR1 and CDR2 (germline): MDHEN, SYDVKM. The CDR3 is 16 residues long. The CDR3 nucleotides are TGTGCCAGCAGTTTCTCGGGGAGGACGCCTAATTCACCCCTCCACTTT. The encoded protein is CASSFSGRTPNSPLHF.

There are many counts of this clonotype. The rearrangement joins TRBV5-1 to TRBJ2-7; D is uncertain. This CDR3 has 15 residues. Germline CDR1 reads SGHRS; CDR2 reads YFSETQ. V was pared by 0 bases and J by 5 bases, with 15 bases between. The CDR3: CASSLVSPSMNEQYF. CDR3 in DNA: TGCGCCAGCAGCTTGGTAAGTCCGTCAATGAACGAGCAGTACTTC.

In its sample, this clonotype was seen many times. The rearrangement joins TRBV30 to TRBJ1-1; D is perhaps TRBD1 (5 bases). The CDR3 spans 12 residues. V was trimmed by 5 bases and J by 8 bases, leaving 15 bases between them. Germline CDR1 and CDR2: GTSNPN and SVGIG (reference sequence). The CDR3 region has the DNA TGTGCCTGGGATCCTGGGACGGCAGAAGCTTTCTTT. This encodes CAWDPGTAEAFF.

This clonotype was observed at least ten times. The chain employs TRBV20-1 and TRBJ2-5; TRBD2 matches 7 bases. This CDR3 is 11 amino acids long. The germline CDR1 and CDR2 sequences are DFQATT and SNEGSKA (reference sequence). The ends lost 6 bases at V and 5 bases at J; junction bases unmatched: 3. The CDR3 DNA sequence: TGCAGTGCCGTCGGGAGGGAGACCCAGTACTTC. Its translation: CSAVGRETQYF.

This clonotype showed up many times. The V and J genes are TRBV15 and TRBJ2-1; 10 bases fit TRBD2. V lost 0 bases and J lost 5; bases outside the gene matches: 13. In germline, CDR1 is LNHNV, CDR2 YYDKDF (reference sequence). CDR3 length: 19 amino acids. CDR3 sequence: CATSRDSVASGSKDNEQFF. CDR3 sequence (DNA): TGTGCCACCAGCAGAGATTCTGTGGCTAGCGGGAGTAAAGACAATGAGCAGTTCTTC.

In this sample, this clonotype turned up many times. The V call is TRBV5-1, the J call TRBJ1-1, with 8 bases aligning to TRBD1. V lost 4 bases and J lost 3; bases outside the gene matches: 8. In germline, CDR1 is SGHRS, CDR2 YFSETQ. This CDR3 is 15 amino acids long. The CDR3 is CASSQTTGGDTEAFF. The CDR3 nucleotides are TGCGCCAGCAGCCAAACTACAGGGGGTGACACTGAAGCTTTCTTT.

This clonotype was picked up many times. V gene TRBV5-1 combines with J gene TRBJ2-5, with TRBD1 as a possible D gene (6 bases). Trimming took off 3 bases at V and 1 base at J, with 13 bases between the two ends. Germline loops: CDR1 SGHRS, CDR2 YFSETQ. The CDR3 has 15 residues. Here the CDR3 reads CASSSTTGPQETQYF. Written as DNA, the CDR3 is TGCGCCAGCAGCTCCACGACAGGTCCCCAAGAGACCCAGTACTTC.

Remarks on this clonotype: This clone may be a read error of a much larger clone one base away. The chain carries TRBV10-3 and TRBJ2-5, with 11 bases matching TRBD2. The germline gives CDR1 ENHRY, CDR2 SYGVKD. CDR3 length: 15 residues. The CDR3 coding sequence is TGTGCCATCAGTGAGTCGATTAGCGGGAGGGAGACCCAGGACTTC. This gives the protein CAISESISGRETQDF.

The sample holds many counts of this clonotype. J is TRBJ1-1 and V is TRBV27; 9 nucleotides match TRBD1. The CDR3 is 15 residues long. Germline CDR1 is MNHEY and CDR2 is SMNVEV (reference sequence). After removal of 3 bases from V and 10 bases from J, the junction contained 12 bases not matched to a gene. The CDR3 DNA is TGTGCCAGCAGTTTGACCGGGACAGGGAGAACGGTAGCTTTCTTT. It specifies CASSLTGTGRTVAFF.

The table lists this clonotype with many counts. The chain employs TRBV6-5 and TRBJ2-7; 8 nucleotides align to TRBD1. Unmatched junction bases numbered 7, after V lost 5 bases and J lost 4 bases. The CDR3 spans 14 residues. Per germline, CDR1 MNHEY and CDR2 SVGAGI. CDR3: CASSQGQVPYEQYF. The CDR3 DNA reads as TGTGCCAGCAGTCAGGGACAGGTACCGTACGAGCAGTACTTC.

This clonotype was found many times. The genes are TRBV5-1 and TRBJ2-1; D possibly matches TRBD1 or TRBD2 (5 bases each). Trimming took 4 bases from V and 2 from J, leaving 13 bases between them. The CDR3 runs 15 residues. Germline V lookup: CDR1 SGHRS, CDR2 YFSETQ. The CDR3 loop reads CASSTPGPPYNEQFF. DNA for the CDR3: TGCGCCAGCAGCACGCCGGGACCACCCTACAATGAGCAGTTCTTC. The full variable domain, rest sourced from reference TRBV5-1 and TRBJ2-1, is KAGVTQTPRYLIKTRGQQVTLSCSPISGHRSVSWYQQTPGQGLQFLFEYFSETQRNKGNFPGRFSGRQFSNSRSEMNVSTLELGDSALYLCASSTPGPPYNEQFFGPGTRLTVL.

This clonotype was observed many times. The rearrangement links TRBV7-3 to TRBJ2-3, with D hard to call. Germline CDR1 SGHTA, CDR2 FQGTGA. Trimming removed 2 bases from V and 4 bases from J, with 10 bases in between. This CDR3 contains 14 residues. The CDR3 is CASSLVASADTQYF. DNA of the CDR3: TGTGCCAGCAGCTTAGTTGCCTCGGCAGATACGCAGTATTTT.

The sample holds many counts of this clonotype. The V gene is TRBV5-1, the J gene TRBJ2-1; possibly TRBD2 for D (6 bases). Trimming stripped 1 base from V and 0 bases from J, with 14 bases between. This CDR3 is 17 amino acids long. Germline V lookup: CDR1 SGHRS, CDR2 YFSETQ. CDR3 nucleotides: TGCGCCAGCAGCTTGATGAGTCTAGCGAGCTCCTACAATGAGCAGTTCTTC. This codes for CASSLMSLASSYNEQFF.

Many counts were recorded for this clonotype. V usage is TRBV20-1 and J usage is TRBJ1-1, with 7 bases identical to TRBD1. There are 14 residues in the CDR3. With V trimmed by 8 bases and J by 2 bases, 11 bases remained unmatched. The germline CDR1 and CDR2 sequences are DFQATT and SNEGSKA (reference sequence). CDR3 nucleotides: TGCAGTTCTAAATCCGGACAGGCTAACACTGAAGCTTTCTTT. Its translation is CSSKSGQANTEAFF.

The chain links TRBV12-3 or TRBV12-4 to TRBJ2-2; no firm D call. Trimming removed 6 bases at V and 9 bases at J, with 8 bases between. The CDR3 is 11 residues long. CDR3 in DNA: TGTGCCAGCAGCTTCAGATGGGAGCTGTTTTTT. Amino acid sequence: CASSFRWELFF.

This clonotype was seen many times. V is TRBV20-1 and J is TRBJ2-5; D call uncertain. Germline CDR1 is DFQATT and CDR2 is SNEGSKA (reference sequence). The V end was cut by 1 base, the J end by 5 bases, with 17 bases between. The CDR3 loop spans 15 amino acids. This chain's CDR3 is CSARGGADGRETQYF. In DNA form, the CDR3 reads TGCAGTGCTAGAGGGGGTGCGGACGGCCGGGAGACCCAGTACTTC.

This clonotype has a count of ten or more. The chain joins TRBV5-1 to TRBJ1-1; 9 positions agree with TRBD1. The CDR3 extends over 14 amino acids. V was clipped by 2 bases and J by 5 bases; unmatched bases: 4. Germline assignment: CDR1 SGHRS and CDR2 YFSETQ. The CDR3 is CASSLTGGATEAFF. The CDR3, as DNA: TGCGCCAGCAGCTTAACAGGGGGCGCGACTGAAGCTTTCTTT.

In its sample, this clonotype was seen many times. This chain joins TRBV29-1 and TRBJ2-2; no firm D call. The CDR3 sequence is 12 residues long. Germline assignment: CDR1 SQVTM and CDR2 ANQGSEA. The germline V and J ends were trimmed by 0 bases and 5 bases, with 4 bases remaining between them. The CDR3 DNA reads TGCAGCGTTGAAGATGGAACCGGGGAGCTGTTTTTT. Translating it yields CSVEDGTGELFF.

This clonotype was counted at least ten times. The chain recombines TRBV28 with TRBJ2-7; D gene uncertain. Germline values: CDR1 MDHEN, CDR2 SYDVKM. The CDR3 loop spans 12 amino acids. V shed 5 bases and J shed 2 bases, with 7 bases lying between them. This CDR3 reads CASSQAAYEQYF. For the CDR3, the DNA is TGTGCCAGCAGTCAGGCAGCCTACGAGCAGTACTTC.

This clonotype was recorded at least ten times. The CDR3 is CASSGTGSSYEQYF. The CDR3, as DNA: TGCGCCAGCAGCGGAACCGGGAGCTCCTACGAGCAGTACTTC. The J gene is TRBJ2-7, the V gene TRBV5-1, with TRBD2 as a possible D gene (6 bases). Trimming shortened V by 4 bases and J by 0 bases, and 11 bases separated the two germline ends. CDR3 length: 14 amino acids. Germline V gene lookup returns CDR1 SGHRS and CDR2 YFSETQ.

This clonotype was seen many times. This chain joins TRBV7-2 and TRBJ2-3; weak D call: TRBD2 (7 bases). Deletions cut 4 bases from V and 3 bases from J, with 17 bases between. The CDR3 runs 16 residues. CDR1 and CDR2 from the germline V gene are SGHTA and FQGNSA. The CDR3 nucleotides are TGTGCCAGCAGCTCGACGGCGGGGGCTGGTACAGATACGCAGTATTTT. Its protein is CASSSTAGAGTDTQYF.

This clonotype was recorded many times. This rearrangement joins TRBV12-3 or TRBV12-4 to TRBJ1-2; D may be TRBD1 (6 bases). This CDR3 region has 12 residues. Trimming shortened V by 6 bases and J by 8 bases, and 13 bases separated the two germline ends. The CDR3 region is CASSQGFSGYTF. For the CDR3, the DNA is TGTGCCAGCAGCCAGGGGTTCTCGGGCTACACCTTC.